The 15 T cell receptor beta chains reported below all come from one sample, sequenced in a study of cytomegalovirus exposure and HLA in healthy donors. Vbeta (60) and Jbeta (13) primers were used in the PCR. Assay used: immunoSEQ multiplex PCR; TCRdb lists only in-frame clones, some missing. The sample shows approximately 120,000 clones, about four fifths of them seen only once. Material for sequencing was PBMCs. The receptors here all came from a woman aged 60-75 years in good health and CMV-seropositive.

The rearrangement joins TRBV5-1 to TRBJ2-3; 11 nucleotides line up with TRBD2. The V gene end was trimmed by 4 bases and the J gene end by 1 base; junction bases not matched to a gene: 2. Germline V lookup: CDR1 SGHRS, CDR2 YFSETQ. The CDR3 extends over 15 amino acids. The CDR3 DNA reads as TGCGCCAGCAGCCCGACTAGCGGGGGCACAGATACGCAGTATTTT. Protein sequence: CASSPTSGGTDTQYF.

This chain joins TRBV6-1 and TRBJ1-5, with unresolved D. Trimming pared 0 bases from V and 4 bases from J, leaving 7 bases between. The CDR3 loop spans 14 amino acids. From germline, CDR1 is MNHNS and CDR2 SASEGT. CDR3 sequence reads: CASSEAPENQPQHF. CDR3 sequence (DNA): TGTGCCAGCAGTGAAGCGCCGGAGAATCAGCCCCAGCATTTT.

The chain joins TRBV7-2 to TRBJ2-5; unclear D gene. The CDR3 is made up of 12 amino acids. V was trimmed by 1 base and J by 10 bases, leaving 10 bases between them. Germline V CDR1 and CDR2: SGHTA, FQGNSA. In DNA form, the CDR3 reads TGTGCCAGCAGCTTAGATCTTGGAGTCCAGTACTTC. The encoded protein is CASSLDLGVQYF.

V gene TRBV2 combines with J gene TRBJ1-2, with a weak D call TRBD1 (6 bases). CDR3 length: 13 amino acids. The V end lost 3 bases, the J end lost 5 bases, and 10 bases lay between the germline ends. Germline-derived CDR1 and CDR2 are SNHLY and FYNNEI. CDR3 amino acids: CASSEDSSYGYTF. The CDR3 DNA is TGTGCCAGCAGTGAGGACAGCTCTTATGGCTACACCTTC.

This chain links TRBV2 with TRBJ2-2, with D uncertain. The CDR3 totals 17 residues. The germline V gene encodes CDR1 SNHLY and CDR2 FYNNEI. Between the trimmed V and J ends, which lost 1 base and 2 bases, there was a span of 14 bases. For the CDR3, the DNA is TGTGCCAGCAGTGAAGGTCGCGTCATTACTAACACCGGGGAGCTGTTTTTT. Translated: CASSEGRVITNTGELFF. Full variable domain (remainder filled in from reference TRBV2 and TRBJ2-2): EPEVTQTPSHQVTQMGQEVILRCVPISNHLYFYWYRQILGQKVEFLVSFYNNEISEKSEIFDDQFSVERPDGSNFTLKIRSTKLEDSAMYFCASSEGRVITNTGELFFGEGSRLTVL.

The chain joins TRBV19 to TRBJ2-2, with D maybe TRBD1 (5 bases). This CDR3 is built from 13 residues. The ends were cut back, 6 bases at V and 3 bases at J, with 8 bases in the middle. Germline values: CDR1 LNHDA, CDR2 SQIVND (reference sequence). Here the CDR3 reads CASRGAHTGELFF. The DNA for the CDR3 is TGTGCCAGTAGAGGGGCGCACACCGGGGAGCTGTTTTTT. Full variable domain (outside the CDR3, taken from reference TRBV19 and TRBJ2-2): DGGITQSPKYLFRKEGQNVTLSCEQNLNHDAMYWYRQDPGQGLRLIYYSQIVNDFQKGDIAEGYSVSREKKESFPLTVTSAQKNPTAFYLCASRGAHTGELFFGEGSRLTVL.

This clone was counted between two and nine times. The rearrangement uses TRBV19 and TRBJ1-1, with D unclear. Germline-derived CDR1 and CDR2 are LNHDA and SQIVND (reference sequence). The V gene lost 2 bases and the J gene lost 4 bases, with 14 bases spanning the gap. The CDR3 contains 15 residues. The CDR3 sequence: CASSITDPGSTEAFF. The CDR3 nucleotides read TGTGCCAGTAGTATAACCGACCCCGGGAGCACTGAAGCTTTCTTT.

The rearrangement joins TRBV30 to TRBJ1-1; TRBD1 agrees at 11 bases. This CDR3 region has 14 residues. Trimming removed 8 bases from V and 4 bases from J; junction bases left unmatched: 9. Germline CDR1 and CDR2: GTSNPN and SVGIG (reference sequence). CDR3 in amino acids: CAQTRGQGATEAFF. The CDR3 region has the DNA TGTGCCCAGACAAGAGGACAGGGGGCCACTGAAGCTTTCTTT.

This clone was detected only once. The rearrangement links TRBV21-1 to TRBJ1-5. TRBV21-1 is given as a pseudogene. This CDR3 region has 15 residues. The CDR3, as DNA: TGTGCCAGCAGCCGGGGGGGCGGCAGTCTTTCGCCCCAGCATTTT. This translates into CASSRGGGSLSPQHF.

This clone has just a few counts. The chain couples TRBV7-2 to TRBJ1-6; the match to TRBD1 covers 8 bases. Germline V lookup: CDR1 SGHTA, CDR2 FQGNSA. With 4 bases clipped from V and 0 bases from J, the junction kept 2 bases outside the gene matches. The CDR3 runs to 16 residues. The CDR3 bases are TGTGCCAGCAGCTGGACAGGGAGCTCCTATAATTCACCCCTCCACTTT. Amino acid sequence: CASSWTGSSYNSPLHF. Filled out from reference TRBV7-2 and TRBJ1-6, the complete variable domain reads GAGVSQSPSNKVTEKGKDVELRCDPISGHTALYWYRQSLGQGLEFLIYFQGNSAPDKSGLPSDRFSAERTGGSVSTLTIQRTQQEDSAVYLCASSWTGSSYNSPLHFGNGTRLTVT.

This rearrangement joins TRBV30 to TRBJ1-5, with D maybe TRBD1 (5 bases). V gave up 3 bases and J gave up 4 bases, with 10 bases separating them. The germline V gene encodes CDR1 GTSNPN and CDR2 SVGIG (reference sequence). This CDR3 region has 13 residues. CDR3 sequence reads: CAWSETDNQPQHF. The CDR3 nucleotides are TGTGCCTGGAGCGAGACAGATAATCAGCCCCAGCATTTT.

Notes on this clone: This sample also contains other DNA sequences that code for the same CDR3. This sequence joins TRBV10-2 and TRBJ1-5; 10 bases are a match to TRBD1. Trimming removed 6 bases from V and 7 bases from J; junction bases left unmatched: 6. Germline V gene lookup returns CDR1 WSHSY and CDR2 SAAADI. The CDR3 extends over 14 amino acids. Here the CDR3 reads CASRRGQGNQPQHF. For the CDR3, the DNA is TGCGCCAGCAGGAGGGGACAGGGGAACCAGCCCCAGCATTTT.

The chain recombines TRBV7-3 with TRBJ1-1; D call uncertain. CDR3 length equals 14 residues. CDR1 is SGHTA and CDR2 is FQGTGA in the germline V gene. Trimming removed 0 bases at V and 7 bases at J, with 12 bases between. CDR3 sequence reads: CASSLTETSYEAFF. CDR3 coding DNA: TGTGCCAGCAGCTTAACAGAAACATCTTATGAAGCTTTCTTT.

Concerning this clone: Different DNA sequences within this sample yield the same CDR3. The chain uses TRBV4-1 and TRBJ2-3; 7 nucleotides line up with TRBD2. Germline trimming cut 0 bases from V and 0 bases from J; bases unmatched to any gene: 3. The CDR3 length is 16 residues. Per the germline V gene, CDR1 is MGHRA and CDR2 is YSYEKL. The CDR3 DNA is TGCGCCAGCAGCCAAGAAGCGGGACCTAGCACAGATACGCAGTATTTT. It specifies CASSQEAGPSTDTQYF.

CDR3 protein: CASSPVGGATQETQYF. CDR3 sequence (DNA): TGTGCCAGCAGCCCTGTCGGGGGGGCAACCCAAGAGACCCAGTACTTC. The chain joins TRBV7-9 to TRBJ2-5; 8 nucleotides agree with TRBD2. Germline CDR1 and CDR2: SEHNR and FQNEAQ (reference sequence). V lost 5 bases, J lost 1 base, and 9 bases stayed unmatched. CDR3 length: 16 residues.